This TCR beta chain was observed in a study of T cell responses to AZD1222 COVID-19 vaccine. The germline V gene has CDR1 SGHDN and CDR2 FVKESK. With 1 base removed from V and 3 bases from J, the gap between germline ends came to 10 bases. The CDR3 extends over 15 amino acids. Assay: immunoSEQ multiplex PCR; the TCRdb copy retains only in-frame clones and omits some. The profile shows 100,000 or so clones, about 88% of them singletons. The V and J genes are TRBV14 and TRBJ1-3; D not resolved. The receptor was isolated from an adult who received the AZD1222 COVID-19 vaccine. Here the sequenced sample was peripheral blood, taken 28 days after the second AZD1222 dose. The CDR3 here is CASSQGQPVGNTIYF. Here the CDR3 DNA reads TGTGCCAGCAGCCAAGGCCAGCCAGTTGGAAACACCATATATTTT.